Following are 25 T cell receptor beta chains from one sample sequenced in a study of T cell changes during pregnancy in multiple sclerosis. The data were produced by immunoSEQ multiplex PCR, yet TCRdb's version contains in-frame clones alone and is incomplete. The table lists 25,000 to 40,000 clones, 91% of them singletons, with approximately 3.9% in the top ten. The sample was CD8+ T cells from peripheral blood mononuclear cells, taken in the second trimester of pregnancy. All receptors derive from a female donor in good health, enrolled as a control in a pregnancy study.

The chain links TRBV30 to TRBJ1-3; the D gene is possibly TRBD1 (6 bases). With 0 bases removed from V and 5 bases from J, the gap between germline ends came to 14 bases. Germline CDR1 is GTSNPN and CDR2 is SVGIG (reference sequence). This CDR3 spans 15 amino acids. The CDR3 sequence is CAWSVLRTDRNTIYF. CDR3 nucleotide sequence: TGTGCCTGGAGTGTACTACGGACAGATAGAAACACCATATATTTT.

The chain recombines TRBV4-1 with TRBJ1-2; D ambiguous. V was clipped by 0 bases and J by 3 bases, with 11 bases between them. The germline CDR1 and CDR2 sequences are MGHRA and YSYEKL. The CDR3 length is 15 residues. CDR3 sequence: CASSQEPDPDYGYTF. The CDR3 region has the DNA TGCGCCAGCAGCCAAGAGCCAGATCCCGACTATGGCTACACCTTC.

The chain couples TRBV2 to TRBJ2-7; TRBD1 is a possible D gene (5 bases). This CDR3 spans 10 amino acids. Germline CDR1 and CDR2: SNHLY and FYNNEI. V lost 4 bases, J lost 10 bases, and 8 bases lay in between. The CDR3 DNA sequence: TGTGCCAGCAGTGCAGGGTATCAGTACTTC. This translates into CASSAGYQYF.

The chain is built from TRBV7-9 and TRBJ1-1; possibly TRBD1 for D (6 bases). From germline, CDR1 is SEHNR and CDR2 FQNEAQ (reference sequence). Deletions cut 5 bases from V and 0 bases from J, with 16 bases between. The CDR3 consists of 16 residues. The CDR3 DNA follows: TGTGCCAGCAGCGAGGGGGAACAGGACCTGAACACTGAAGCTTTCTTT. Its translation: CASSEGEQDLNTEAFF.

The chain employs TRBV18 and TRBJ1-2; the D is unclear. V dropped 0 bases and J dropped 7 bases, with 15 bases sitting between them. Germline V lookup: CDR1 KGHSH, CDR2 LQKENI. CDR3 length equals 15 residues. The chain's CDR3 is CASSPPIQNLPGYTF. The CDR3 DNA reads TGTGCCAGCTCACCACCTATCCAGAACCTCCCTGGCTACACCTTC.

V gene TRBV2 combines with J gene TRBJ1-6, with TRBD1 matching over 8 bases. Germline V gene data show CDR1 as SNHLY and CDR2 as FYNNEI. Unmatched junction bases numbered 11, after V lost 8 bases and J lost 14 bases. This CDR3 is 13 amino acids long. For the CDR3, the DNA is TGTGCCAGCGTGGAGACAGGGGTCCAAACCCTCCACTTT. Residues: CASVETGVQTLHF.

The chain joins TRBV2 to TRBJ1-5; TRBD1 matches at 8 bases. The CDR3 is 17 amino acids. V lost 6 bases and J lost 1; bases outside the gene matches: 11. Germline loops: CDR1 SNHLY, CDR2 FYNNEI. CDR3 region: CASSNWTGTISNQPQHF. The CDR3 DNA follows: TGTGCCAGCAGCAATTGGACAGGGACTATAAGCAATCAGCCCCAGCATTTT.

About this clone itself: One junction end disagrees with the germline gene, perhaps due to a read error. The chain employs TRBV7-9 and TRBJ1-1; a weak D match, TRBD1 (5 bases). This CDR3 contains 12 residues. In germline, CDR1 is SEHNR, CDR2 FQNEAQ (reference sequence). The CDR3: CASSLGGLGGRF. The CDR3 coding sequence is TGTGCCAGCAGCTTAGGAGGTTTGGGGGGTAGATTT.

This chain joins TRBV27 and TRBJ2-1, with TRBD1 identical over 8 bases. Germline trimming cut 4 bases from V and 5 bases from J; bases unmatched to any gene: 4. Germline V gene lookup returns CDR1 MNHEY and CDR2 SMNVEV (reference sequence). The CDR3 covers 14 residues. The CDR3 region is CASSSGTGNNEQFF. CDR3 in DNA: TGTGCCAGCAGTTCCGGGACAGGCAACAATGAGCAGTTCTTC.

By frequency in the sample, this clone is medium-sized. As DNA, the CDR3 is TGTGCCAGCAGCGGACAGTTCAATCAGCCCCAGCATTTT. Translated: CASSGQFNQPQHF. V and J are TRBV5-8 and TRBJ1-5; D is perhaps TRBD1 (6 bases). V was cut by 4 bases and J by 3 bases, with 8 bases left in between. CDR3 length: 13 residues. The germline V gene encodes CDR1 SGHTS and CDR2 YDEGEE.

Here the CDR3 reads CASSFTTGNGYTF. CDR3 nucleotide sequence: TGTGCCAGCAGCTTCACTACAGGGAATGGCTACACCTTC. The chain employs TRBV7-9 and TRBJ1-2, with D possibly being TRBD1 (6 bases). Trimming removed 3 bases at V and 6 bases at J, with 11 bases between. The CDR3 has 13 amino acids. Germline V gene sequence: CDR1 SEHNR, CDR2 FQNEAQ (reference sequence).

The genes are TRBV23-1 and TRBJ1-2; TRBD1 agrees at 7 bases. TRBV23-1 is given ORF status, its function remaining uncertain. Trimming cost V 3 bases and J 0 bases; bases outside gene matches: 7. The CDR3 spans 16 residues. The CDR3 DNA follows: TGCGCCAGCAGTCAGACGGGACAGTTCCCTAACTATGGCTACACCTTC. Translation gives CASSQTGQFPNYGYTF.

This sequence joins TRBV19 and TRBJ1-1; the D gene is possibly TRBD1 (6 bases). The germline V gene has CDR1 LNHDA and CDR2 SQIVND (reference sequence). The V gene lost 5 bases and the J gene lost 4 bases, with 14 bases spanning the gap. This CDR3 is 14 amino acids long. The CDR3 DNA follows: TGTGCCAGTAGTCTGATGGGGGCGGGCACTGAAGCTTTCTTT. It codes for CASSLMGAGTEAFF. Full variable domain (outside the CDR3, taken from reference TRBV19 and TRBJ1-1): DGGITQSPKYLFRKEGQNVTLSCEQNLNHDAMYWYRQDPGQGLRLIYYSQIVNDFQKGDIAEGYSVSREKKESFPLTVTSAQKNPTAFYLCASSLMGAGTEAFFGQGTRLTVV.

The chain employs TRBV7-9 and TRBJ2-7, with a possible D match to TRBD2 (6 bases). The ends were cut back, 3 bases at V and 7 bases at J, with 19 bases in the middle. There are 15 residues in the CDR3. Germline lookup yields CDR1 SEHNR and CDR2 FQNEAQ (reference sequence). CDR3 in amino acids: CASSLEGSMLREQYF. The DNA of the CDR3 is TGTGCCAGCAGCTTGGAGGGCAGCATGCTGAGAGAGCAGTACTTC. The entire variable domain, with the rest obtained from reference TRBV7-9 and TRBJ2-7, is as follows: DTGVSQNPRHKITKRGQNVTFRCDPISEHNRLYWYRQTLGQGPEFLTYFQNEAQLEKSRLLSDRFSAERPKGSFSTLEIQRTEQGDSAMYLCASSLEGSMLREQYFGPGTRLTVT.

The chain combines TRBV29-1 with TRBJ2-5; the D gene is possibly TRBD1 (7 bases). Trimming shortened V by 3 bases and J by 3 bases, and 11 bases separated the two germline ends. The germline V gene encodes CDR1 SQVTM and CDR2 ANQGSEA. The CDR3 length is 13 residues. CDR3 nucleotides: TGCAGCGTTGATGCCAGGGGGGAAGAGACCCAGTACTTC. Amino acids: CSVDARGEETQYF. The full variable domain, with the rest looked up from reference TRBV29-1 and TRBJ2-5, is SAVISQKPSRDICQRGTSLTIQCQVDSQVTMMFWYRQQPGQSLTLIATANQGSEATYESGFVIDKFPISRPNLTFSTLTVSNMSPEDSSIYLCSVDARGEETQYFGPGTRLLVL.

This sequence joins TRBV30 and TRBJ2-5; 7 bases fit TRBD2. The CDR3 is made up of 14 amino acids. The germline CDR1 and CDR2 sequences are GTSNPN and SVGIG (reference sequence). Written as DNA, the CDR3 is TGTGCGGGGGGGATCGGGACCCAGAAAGAGACCCAGTACTTC. Its translation is CAGGIGTQKETQYF.

Here the CDR3 reads CASSLAASGGPDTQYF. CDR3 coding DNA: TGTGCCAGCAGCTTAGCGGCCAGCGGGGGCCCAGATACGCAGTATTTT. The V and J genes are TRBV7-9 and TRBJ2-3; 8 bases align to TRBD2. The CDR3 is 16 residues long. The V gene's germline CDR1 is SEHNR and CDR2 FQNEAQ (reference sequence). Germline trimming cut 0 bases from V and 4 bases from J; bases unmatched to any gene: 6. Drawing the rest from reference TRBV7-9 and TRBJ2-3, the complete variable domain is DTGVSQNPRHKITKRGQNVTFRCDPISEHNRLYWYRQTLGQGPEFLTYFQNEAQLEKSRLLSDRFSAERPKGSFSTLEIQRTEQGDSAMYLCASSLAASGGPDTQYFGPGTRLTVL.

This clone was detected once. V gene TRBV7-9 combines with J gene TRBJ1-2; 10 bases line up with TRBD1. This CDR3 is built from 13 residues. Trimming at V came to 5 bases and at J to 7 bases, leaving 4 bases not matched to a gene. Germline V lookup: CDR1 SEHNR, CDR2 FQNEAQ (reference sequence). CDR3 amino acids: CASSTGTGVGYTF. The CDR3 bases are TGTGCCAGCAGCACGGGGACAGGGGTTGGCTACACCTTC.

The chain employs TRBV27 and TRBJ1-2; 8 bases fit TRBD1. The CDR3 is made up of 14 amino acids. From germline, CDR1 is MNHEY and CDR2 SMNVEV (reference sequence). V trimming: 3 bases; J trimming: 6 bases; junction bases outside the gene matches: 6. The CDR3 coding sequence is TGTGCCAGCAGTTTGTCAGGGGGCGGGGATGGCTACACCTTC. It yields the protein CASSLSGGGDGYTF.

The chain employs TRBV2 and TRBJ2-5; 7 nucleotides match TRBD2. With 7 bases clipped from V and 4 bases from J, the junction kept 12 bases outside the gene matches. The CDR3 spans 15 residues. Per germline, CDR1 SNHLY and CDR2 FYNNEI. The CDR3: CASTGGGVSLETQYF. For the CDR3, the DNA is TGTGCCAGCACTGGGGGGGGAGTTTCATTAGAGACCCAGTACTTC.

The chain couples TRBV13 to TRBJ1-2; possibly TRBD1 for D (6 bases). This CDR3 contains 15 residues. V gave up 0 bases and J gave up 4 bases, with 12 bases separating them. Germline V gives CDR1 PRHDT, CDR2 FYEKMQ (reference sequence). CDR3 in DNA: TGTGCCAGCAGCTTAGGGAGCCAGGGGAGCTATGGCTACACCTTC. Encoded protein: CASSLGSQGSYGYTF.

Worth noting for this clone: A junction boundary mismatches the germline segment, possibly from a read error. This chain joins TRBV5-6 and TRBJ1-4, with D possibly being TRBD1 (6 bases). Germline CDR1 SGHDT, CDR2 YYEEEE. CDR3 size: 13 residues. CDR3 bases: TGTGCCAGCACCTTGAGAACAGGGAGAAAACTGTTTTTT. This sequence encodes CASTLRTGRKLFF.

The chain recombines TRBV5-1 with TRBJ2-3, with D hard to call. The germline gives CDR1 SGHRS, CDR2 YFSETQ. V was cut by 2 bases and J by 4 bases, with 5 bases left in between. This CDR3 is built from 12 residues. The CDR3 nucleotides read TGCGCCAGCAGCTTTCTAGCAGATACGCAGTATTTT. This encodes CASSFLADTQYF.

This clone has more than one count but fewer than ten. J is TRBJ1-1 and V is TRBV27; D perhaps matches TRBD1 (6 bases). V was shortened by 3 bases and J by 4 bases, with 12 bases between the two germline ends. The germline V gene has CDR1 MNHEY and CDR2 SMNVEV (reference sequence). The CDR3 sequence is 14 residues long. CDR3 sequence: CASSLVGAGTEAFF. The CDR3 nucleotides read TGTGCCAGCAGTTTGGTGGGGGCGGGCACTGAAGCTTTCTTT.

This clone is categorized as medium-sized. V gene TRBV4-1 combines with J gene TRBJ1-2, with 7 positions matching TRBD1. Germline CDR1 MGHRA, CDR2 YSYEKL. The CDR3 covers 15 residues. Unmatched junction bases numbered 6, after V lost 3 bases and J lost 2 bases. In DNA, the CDR3 is TGCGCCAGCAGCCACGACACAGGGGACAACTATGGCTACACCTTC. It encodes CASSHDTGDNYGYTF.